This TCR beta chain is drawn from a study of shared clonotypes between healthy human individuals. A word on this clone: As yet, its antigen is unknown.

Template for every sorted-subset replicate PCR totaled around 200 ng DNA, approximately 30,000 T cell genomes. The assay was immunoSEQ multiplex PCR, and TCRdb's table has in-frame clones only and misses some. The sample shows about 1.5 million clones, more than 95% of them seen only once. Study observations and caveats: The study found roughly 5.3% of naive CD4 clonotypes shared across several donors. Sequencing depth was expected to influence donor clonotype sharing. Larger estimated richness was generally seen in naive subsets than in memory subsets.

This receptor was taken from a man younger than 45 in good health. The sequencing input was naive CD4+ T cells sorted from blood. The subset here: CD45RA+ positively selected.

In nucleotides, the CDR3 is TGTGCCAGCAGCGTAGTCCCGGTGTTTTTCCGGAAGGGGAATGAGCAGTTCTTC. Translated: CASSVVPVFFRKGNEQFF. The V call is TRBV9, the J call TRBJ2-1, with D tentatively TRBD1 (5 bases). Germline V gives CDR1 SGDLS, CDR2 YYNGEE. Trimming removed 0 bases from V and 7 bases from J, with 23 bases in between. This CDR3 comprises 18 residues.